This T cell receptor beta chain was obtained from a study of response to subunit inactivated influenza vaccine (dated by TCRdb to between 2018 and 2020). At the level of the whole study: Deep quantitative profiling of the T cell receptor repertoire was used in the study to follow responses to a trivalent subunit inactivated influenza vaccine. General conclusions and limits of the study: The authors proposed that each seasonal influenza vaccination may bring in only a limited number of new T cells.

Library preparation employed RT-PCR. Instrument on record: Illumina HiSeq 2500. Using fastp trimming at Q25 and MiXCR clonotype assembly, TCRdb reanalyzed the public sequencing data and kept in-frame beta chains. Merged by CDR3 protein, the rows form single entries marked with the most common genes and DNA. Counted in this sample were over 800,000 distinct CDR3 sequences; about 20% of them appeared once. The ten largest clones represent roughly a tenth of the sample. There are a few counts of this clonotype. There is no known antigen for this receptor. The sample holds no much larger clone one base away, and base qualities are not on file. Per the germline V gene, MNHEY is the CDR1 and SVGAGI is the CDR2. Trimming at the junction amounts to 0 bases on V and 3 bases on J, and the germline ends lie 16 bases apart. From its cysteine to its phenylalanine, the CDR3 spans 17 amino acids. The CDR3 DNA has 51 bases and is translated from base 1.

The chain links TRBV6-5 with TRBJ2-3, with a tentative D gene TRBD2 over 6 matching bases. The source is a man aged 45 to 65 who received an inactivated influenza vaccine. Donor details come from another sample of the same person, matched by shared clones. This material consisted of PBMCs from blood, taken about 5 days after vaccination. The sequenced DNA: TGTGCCAGCAGTTACTCGATTAACGGAGGAGGGACAGATACGCAGTATTTT. Its product reads: CASSYSINGGGTDTQYF.